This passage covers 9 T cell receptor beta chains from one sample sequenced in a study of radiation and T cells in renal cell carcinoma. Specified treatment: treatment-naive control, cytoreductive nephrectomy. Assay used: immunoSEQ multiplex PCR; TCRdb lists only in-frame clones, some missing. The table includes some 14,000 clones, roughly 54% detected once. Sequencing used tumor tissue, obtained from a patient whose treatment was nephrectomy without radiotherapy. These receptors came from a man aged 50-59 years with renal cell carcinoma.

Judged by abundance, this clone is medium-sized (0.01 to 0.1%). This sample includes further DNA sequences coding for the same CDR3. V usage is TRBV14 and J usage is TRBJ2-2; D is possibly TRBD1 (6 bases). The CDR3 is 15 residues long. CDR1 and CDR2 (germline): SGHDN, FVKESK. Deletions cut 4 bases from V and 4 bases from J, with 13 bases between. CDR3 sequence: CASSRRQVSTGELFF. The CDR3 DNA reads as TGTGCCAGCAGCCGCCGACAGGTCAGCACCGGGGAGCTGTTTTTT.

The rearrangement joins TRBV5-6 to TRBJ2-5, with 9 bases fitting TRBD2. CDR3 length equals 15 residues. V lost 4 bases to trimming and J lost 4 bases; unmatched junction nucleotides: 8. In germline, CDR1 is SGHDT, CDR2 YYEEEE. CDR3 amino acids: CASSVVDSGGETQYF. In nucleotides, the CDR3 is TGTGCCAGCAGCGTAGTGGATAGCGGGGGAGAGACCCAGTACTTC.

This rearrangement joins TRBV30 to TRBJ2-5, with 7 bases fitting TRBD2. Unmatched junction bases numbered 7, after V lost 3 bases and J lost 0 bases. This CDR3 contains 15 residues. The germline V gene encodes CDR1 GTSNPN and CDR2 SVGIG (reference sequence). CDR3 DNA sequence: TGTGCCTGGAGCGGGGGACTATCGTACCAAGAGACCCAGTACTTC. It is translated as CAWSGGLSYQETQYF.

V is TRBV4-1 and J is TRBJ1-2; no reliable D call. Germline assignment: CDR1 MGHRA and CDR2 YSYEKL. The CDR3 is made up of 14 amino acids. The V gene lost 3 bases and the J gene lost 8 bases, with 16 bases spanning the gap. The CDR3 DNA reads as TGCGCCAGCAGCCATGAGGGAAAGAAACCCGGCTACACCTTC. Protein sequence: CASSHEGKKPGYTF.

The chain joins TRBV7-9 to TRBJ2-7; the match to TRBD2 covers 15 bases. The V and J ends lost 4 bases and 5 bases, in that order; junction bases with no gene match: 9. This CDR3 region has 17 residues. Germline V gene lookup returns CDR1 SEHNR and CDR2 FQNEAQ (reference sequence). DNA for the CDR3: TGTGCCAGCAGCTCGGGACTAGCGGGGGGAAGCTTCAACGAGCAGTACTTC. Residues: CASSSGLAGGSFNEQYF.

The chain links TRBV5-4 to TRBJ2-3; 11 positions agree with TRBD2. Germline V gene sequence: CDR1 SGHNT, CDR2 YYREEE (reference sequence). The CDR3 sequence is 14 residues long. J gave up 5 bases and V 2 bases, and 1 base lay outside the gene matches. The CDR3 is CASSLLAGVDTQYF. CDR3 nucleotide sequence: TGTGCCAGCAGCTTACTAGCGGGGGTAGATACGCAGTATTTT.

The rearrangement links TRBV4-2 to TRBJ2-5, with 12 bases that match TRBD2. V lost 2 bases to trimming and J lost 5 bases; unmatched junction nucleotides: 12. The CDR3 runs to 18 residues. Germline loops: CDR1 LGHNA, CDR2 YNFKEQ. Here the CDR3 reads CASSQKSTSGGRVETQYF. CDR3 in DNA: TGTGCCAGCAGCCAAAAAAGTACTAGCGGGGGGCGCGTCGAGACCCAGTACTTC.

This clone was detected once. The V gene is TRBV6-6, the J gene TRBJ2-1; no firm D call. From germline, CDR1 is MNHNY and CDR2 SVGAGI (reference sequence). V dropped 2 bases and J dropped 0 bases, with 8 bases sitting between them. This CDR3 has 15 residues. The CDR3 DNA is TGTGCCAGCAGTTACGGCTCGAGCTCCTACAATGAGCAGTTCTTC. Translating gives CASSYGSSSYNEQFF.

The CDR3: CASRLATKQDPAGEQYF. DNA for the CDR3: TGTGCAAGTCGCTTAGCTACAAAACAGGACCCCGCGGGGGAGCAGTACTTC. The genes are TRBV12-2 and TRBJ2-7; the table's D call of TRBD2 was not tested on the DNA. TRBV12-2 is termed a pseudogene. The CDR3 has 17 residues.